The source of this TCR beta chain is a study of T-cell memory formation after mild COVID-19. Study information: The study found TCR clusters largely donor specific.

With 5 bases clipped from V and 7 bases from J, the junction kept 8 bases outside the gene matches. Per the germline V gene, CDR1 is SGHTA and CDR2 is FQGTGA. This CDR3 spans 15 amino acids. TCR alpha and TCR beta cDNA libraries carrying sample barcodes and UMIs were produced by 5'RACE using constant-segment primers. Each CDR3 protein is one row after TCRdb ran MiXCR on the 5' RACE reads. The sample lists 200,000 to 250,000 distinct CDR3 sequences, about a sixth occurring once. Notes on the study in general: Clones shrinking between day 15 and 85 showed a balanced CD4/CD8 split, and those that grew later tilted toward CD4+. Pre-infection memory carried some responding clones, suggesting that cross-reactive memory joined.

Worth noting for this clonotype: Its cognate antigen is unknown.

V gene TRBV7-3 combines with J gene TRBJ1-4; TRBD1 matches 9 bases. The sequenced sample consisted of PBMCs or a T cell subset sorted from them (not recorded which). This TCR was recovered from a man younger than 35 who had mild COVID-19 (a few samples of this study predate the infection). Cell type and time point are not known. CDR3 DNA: TGTGCCAGCAGCCGAACGGGACAGGGTGGTGAAAAACTGTTTTTT. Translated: CASSRTGQGGEKLFF.